The 21 T cell receptor beta chains below come from one sample, sequenced in a study of T cell responses to AZD1222 COVID-19 vaccine. Data came from immunoSEQ multiplex PCR; TCRdb stores just in-frame clones and leaves some out. The data hold approximately 80,000 clones, with around 89% observed a single time. Sequenced here: peripheral blood, sampled on day 0 of AZD1222 vaccination. These receptor sequences come from an adult in good health.

The gene calls are TRBV19 and TRBJ1-5; D may be TRBD1 (6 bases). V lost 7 bases, J lost 4 bases, and 17 bases lay in between. The length of the CDR3 is 15 residues. From germline, CDR1 is LNHDA and CDR2 SQIVND (reference sequence). This CDR3 reads CASTLSRTANQPQHF. The DNA of the CDR3 is TGTGCCAGTACCCTATCGAGGACAGCTAATCAGCCCCAGCATTTT.

The gene calls are TRBV11-3 and TRBJ2-1; tentatively, D is TRBD1 or TRBD2 (5 bases each). Germline CDR1 SGHNT, CDR2 YENEEA. The CDR3 is 16 residues long. Trimming stripped 5 bases from V and 0 bases from J, with 14 bases between. The CDR3 is CASSGPGRSSYNEQFF. The CDR3 DNA sequence: TGTGCCAGCAGCGGACCGGGACGGAGCTCCTACAATGAGCAGTTCTTC.

This chain joins TRBV29-1 and TRBJ1-3, with D unresolved. V lost 7 bases to trimming and J lost 4 bases, with 14 bases between them. This CDR3 region has 13 residues. CDR1 and CDR2 (germline): SQVTM, ANQGSEA. CDR3 DNA sequence: TGCAGCGCTGATACGGTGGGGGGAAACACCATATATTTT. The encoded protein is CSADTVGGNTIYF.

In its sample, this clone was seen once. CDR3 nucleotides: TGTGCCAGCAGCCGGCTTACTGCTAACAGGAACACTGAAGCTTTCTTT. It codes for CASSRLTANRNTEAFF. V is TRBV5-6 and J is TRBJ1-1; D unresolved. Germline CDR1 SGHDT, CDR2 YYEEEE. V shed 4 bases and J shed 1 base, with 17 bases lying between them. This CDR3 is built from 16 residues.

The chain is built from TRBV6-5 and TRBJ1-1; TRBD1 agrees at 7 bases. Germline CDR1 reads MNHEY; CDR2 reads SVGAGI. This CDR3 has 14 residues. V lost 2 bases, J lost 8 bases, and 8 bases stayed unmatched. The CDR3 region has the DNA TGTGCCAGCAGTTACGACGCAGGGGGACTGGAAGCTTTCTTT. Protein product: CASSYDAGGLEAFF.

CDR3 amino acids: CASSSTGTDNTF. CDR3 sequence (DNA): TGTGCCAGCAGCTCAACCGGGACAGACAACACCTTC. The chain uses TRBV27 and TRBJ1-2; 7 bases are a match to TRBD1. The trim removed 6 bases at V and 12 bases at J, leaving 10 bases unmatched. The CDR3 has 12 residues. Germline CDR1 is MNHEY and CDR2 is SMNVEV (reference sequence).

V usage is TRBV27 and J usage is TRBJ2-7, with TRBD1 matching over 10 bases. The V and J ends lost 7 bases and 3 bases, in that order; junction bases with no gene match: 3. Germline V CDR1 and CDR2: MNHEY, SMNVEV (reference sequence). This CDR3 comprises 13 residues. This CDR3 reads CASTGTGDYEQYF. The CDR3 region has the DNA TGTGCCAGCACCGGGACAGGGGACTACGAGCAGTACTTC.

This sequence joins TRBV7-9 and TRBJ1-2; D is undetermined. The V end was cut by 4 bases, the J end by 3 bases, with 12 bases between. Germline loops: CDR1 SEHNR, CDR2 FQNEAQ (reference sequence). The CDR3 is 14 amino acids. The CDR3 sequence: CASSSSPTDYGYTF. As DNA, the CDR3 is TGTGCCAGCAGCTCGAGCCCGACGGACTATGGCTACACCTTC. The complete variable domain, with remaining parts taken from reference TRBV7-9 and TRBJ1-2, reads DTGVSQNPRHKITKRGQNVTFRCDPISEHNRLYWYRQTLGQGPEFLTYFQNEAQLEKSRLLSDRFSAERPKGSFSTLEIQRTEQGDSAMYLCASSSSPTDYGYTFGSGTRLTVV.

The chain carries TRBV7-9 and TRBJ2-7; no reliable D call. The germline CDR1 and CDR2 sequences are SEHNR and FQNEAQ (reference sequence). This CDR3 is built from 14 residues. Trimming took off 5 bases at V and 0 bases at J, with 11 bases between the two ends. CDR3 sequence (DNA): TGTGCCAGCAGCGCCCCCAACAACTCCTACGAGCAGTACTTC. Amino acids: CASSAPNNSYEQYF.

The V gene is TRBV19, the J gene TRBJ2-6, with 8 bases aligning to TRBD1. Germline CDR1 is LNHDA and CDR2 is SQIVND (reference sequence). Trimming at V came to 6 bases and at J to 0 bases, leaving 10 bases not matched to a gene. The CDR3 totals 18 residues. CDR3 residues: CASSGPGQGLSGANVLTF. CDR3 bases: TGTGCCAGTAGCGGCCCCGGACAGGGACTCTCTGGGGCCAACGTCCTGACTTTC. Variable domain in full (rest from reference TRBV19 and TRBJ2-6): DGGITQSPKYLFRKEGQNVTLSCEQNLNHDAMYWYRQDPGQGLRLIYYSQIVNDFQKGDIAEGYSVSREKKESFPLTVTSAQKNPTAFYLCASSGPGQGLSGANVLTFGAGSRLTVL.

This clone was counted a single time. The CDR3 nucleotides read TGTGCCAGCGGGACTGGGACTTACCAAGAGACCCAGTACTTC. This codes for CASGTGTYQETQYF. V is TRBV5-4 and J is TRBJ2-5, with a weak D call TRBD2 (6 bases). Germline V gene lookup returns CDR1 SGHNT and CDR2 YYREEE (reference sequence). V lost 7 bases to trimming and J lost 0 bases, with 13 bases between them. This CDR3 is 14 amino acids long.

This chain links TRBV7-8 with TRBJ2-5; TRBD2 is a possible D gene (5 bases). The CDR3 has 15 amino acids. V was clipped by 5 bases and J by 10 bases, with 23 bases between them. Germline V gene sequence: CDR1 SGHVS, CDR2 FQNEAQ. The CDR3 spells CASSATRTGLVDQYF. The CDR3 DNA reads TGTGCCAGCAGCGCTACAAGGACGGGATTGGTGGACCAGTACTTC. The whole variable domain, filled in from reference TRBV7-8 and TRBJ2-5, reads GAGVSQSPRYKVAKRGQDVALRCDPISGHVSLFWYQQALGQGPEFLTYFQNEAQLDKSGLPSDRFFAERPEGSVSTLKIQRTQQEDSAVYLCASSATRTGLVDQYFGPGTRLLVL.

V and J are TRBV30 and TRBJ2-4; 8 bases match TRBD2. The V gene end was trimmed by 2 bases and the J gene end by 1 base; junction bases not matched to a gene: 4. CDR1 and CDR2 from the germline V gene are GTSNPN and SVGIG (reference sequence). The CDR3 sequence is 15 residues long. CDR3 nucleotide sequence: TGTGCCTGGAGTTTTGGCGGGGGGGCCAAAAACATTCAGTACTTC. Its translation: CAWSFGGGAKNIQYF.

The rearrangement joins TRBV7-9 to TRBJ1-1; D unresolved. V was clipped by 4 bases and J by 2 bases, with 5 bases between them. Germline V gives CDR1 SEHNR, CDR2 FQNEAQ (reference sequence). The CDR3 sequence is 12 residues long. For the CDR3, the DNA is TGTGCCAGCAGCTCGGTCAACACTGAAGCTTTCTTT. This sequence encodes CASSSVNTEAFF.

The V gene is TRBV6-5, the J gene TRBJ1-6; D gene uncertain. V gave up 3 bases and J gave up 5 bases, with 11 bases separating them. Per germline, CDR1 MNHEY and CDR2 SVGAGI. The CDR3 length is 15 residues. CDR3 DNA: TGTGCCAGCAGTTATAATCGACTCAATAATTCACCCCTCCACTTT. Its protein is CASSYNRLNNSPLHF.

This chain links TRBV9 with TRBJ1-5; D perhaps matches TRBD1 (6 bases). The V and J ends lost 2 bases and 5 bases respectively, with 14 bases between them. The CDR3 covers 15 residues. CDR1 is SGDLS, CDR2 YYNGEE, per germline. CDR3 in DNA: TGTGCCAGCAGCGTCGGGGACACCCACTATCAGCCCCAGCATTTT. This codes for CASSVGDTHYQPQHF.

The chain uses TRBV11-3 and TRBJ1-1, with 7 nucleotides matching TRBD1. V gave up 1 base and J gave up 4 bases; unmatched junction bases: 6. The CDR3 is 15 residues long. Looked up from germline, CDR1 is SGHNT and CDR2 is YENEEA. CDR3 in amino acids: CASSLASGGPTEAFF. CDR3 sequence (DNA): TGTGCCAGCAGCTTAGCGTCAGGGGGGCCCACTGAAGCTTTCTTT.

This clone has a handful of counts. This rearrangement joins TRBV5-4 to TRBJ1-3, with 7 bases identical to TRBD1. The CDR3 is 15 amino acids. The J segment lost 0 bases and the V segment lost 2 bases, leaving 2 bases of the junction unmatched. Germline assignment: CDR1 SGHNT and CDR2 YYREEE (reference sequence). The chain's CDR3 is CASSFGTASGNTIYF. CDR3 coding DNA: TGTGCCAGCAGCTTCGGGACAGCCTCTGGAAACACCATATATTTT.

The chain couples TRBV3-1 (or the pseudogene TRBV3-2) to TRBJ1-1, with D uncertain. Germline V lookup: CDR1 LGHDT, CDR2 YNNKEL (reference sequence). This CDR3 is 14 amino acids long. Trimming left V 5 bases short and J 1 base short, with 11 bases between. The CDR3 here is CASSEPWANTEAFF. The DNA of the CDR3 is TGTGCCAGCAGCGAGCCATGGGCGAACACTGAAGCTTTCTTT.

The rearrangement links TRBV19 to TRBJ1-2; D is unclear. CDR3 size: 12 residues. Trimming stripped 6 bases from V and 1 base from J, with 6 bases between. Germline CDR1 LNHDA, CDR2 SQIVND (reference sequence). The CDR3 sequence is CASRMYNYGYTF. The CDR3 nucleotides read TGTGCCAGTAGAATGTATAACTATGGCTACACCTTC.

CDR3 sequence reads: CASSFLGSQQPQHF. For the CDR3, the DNA is TGTGCCAGCAGTTTTTTGGGGTCCCAACAGCCCCAGCATTTT. The chain combines TRBV6-2 or TRBV6-3 with TRBJ1-5; no clear D. Germline CDR1 reads MNHEY; CDR2 reads SVGEGT. The V gene lost 4 bases and the J gene lost 7 bases, with 14 bases spanning the gap. This CDR3 contains 14 residues.